This T cell receptor (beta chain) was recovered during a study of CD8 T cells in ankylosing spondylitis. TCRdb reprocessed the 5' RACE reads via MiXCR and lists one record per CDR3 protein. This table holds roughly 200,000 distinct CDR3 sequences, 13% found once. A note on this clonotype: Antigen: not known.

The CDR3 is 12 residues long. Trimming cost V 3 bases and J 8 bases, with 10 bases left between them. General study findings and limits: Disease-linked clones reportedly concentrated significantly in matched ankylosing spondylitis synovial fluid.

This receptor was obtained from a male donor with ankylosing spondylitis or in good health (not recorded which). The gene calls are TRBV12-3 or TRBV12-4 and TRBJ1-1; D not certain. Sequencing used blood, either unsorted or a sorted T cell fraction (not recorded which). CDR3 sequence: CASSFDGSEAFF. The CDR3 DNA reads TGTGCCAGCAGTTTTGATGGGTCGGAAGCTTTCTTT.